Shown below are 22 T cell receptor beta chains from a single sample sequenced in a study of molecular identifiers for immune sequencing clone quantification. Using its own MiXCR run on the PCR reads, TCRdb lists one record per CDR3 protein. The table has approximately 100,000 distinct CDR3 sequences, 35% to 40% seen once. The sequenced material came from naive CD8+ T cells from blood, with Jurkat cell RNA spiked in. Subset meaning: FACS-sorted CD8+CD4-CCR7+CD45RA+ naive T cells. The source of these receptors is a human donor in good health. Some libraries in this study had Jurkat cell RNA spiked in.

The J gene is TRBJ2-5, the V gene TRBV6-5; 8 bases match TRBD1. The CDR3 covers 17 residues. Germline V lookup: CDR1 MNHEY, CDR2 SVGAGI. With V trimmed by 2 bases and J by 3 bases, 11 bases remained unmatched. CDR3 amino acids: CASSYVPSLQGEETQYF. DNA for the CDR3: TGTGCCAGCAGTTACGTCCCGTCGCTACAGGGGGAAGAGACCCAGTACTTC.

Concerning this clonotype itself: The CDR3 does not close with the conserved phenylalanine or tryptophan, likely indicating a read error. V is TRBV23-1 and J is TRBJ2-1; 13 nucleotides align to TRBD2. TRBV23-1 belongs to the ORF category, with a function that is uncertain. The CDR3 has 19 residues. CDR3 residues: CASTQYGAWTSGSIDEQFI. The DNA of the CDR3 is TGCGCCAGCACTCAATATGGGGCTTGGACTAGCGGGAGCATCGATGAGCAGTTCATC.

This clonotype was counted only a few times. The CDR3 DNA follows: TGTGCCAGCAGTTTATGGGTGGGCACCTACGAGCAGTACTTC. Residues: CASSLWVGTYEQYF. The J gene is TRBJ2-7, the V gene TRBV28; D not certain. Germline loops: CDR1 MDHEN, CDR2 SYDVKM. The V end was cut by 0 bases, the J end by 2 bases, with 8 bases between. The CDR3 consists of 14 residues.

This clonotype turned up a few times. The CDR3 DNA follows: TGTGCCAGCAGCGCGACCCCCGGGACAGGGACCTACGAGCAGTACTTC. It specifies CASSATPGTGTYEQYF. The chain couples TRBV3-1 to TRBJ2-7; 9 nucleotides agree with TRBD1. J gave up 2 bases and V 5 bases, and 10 bases lay outside the gene matches. The CDR3 consists of 16 residues. Germline V CDR1 and CDR2: LGHDT, YNNKEL (reference sequence).

This clonotype came up a few times. This chain uses TRBV6-6 with TRBJ1-5; 7 bases fit TRBD1. This CDR3 comprises 15 residues. Looked up from germline, CDR1 is MNHNY and CDR2 is SVGAGI (reference sequence). J lost 4 bases, V lost 4 bases, and 7 bases had no gene match. This chain's CDR3 is CASSLTRGGNQPQHF. For the CDR3, the DNA is TGTGCCAGCAGTTTGACCAGGGGGGGGAATCAGCCCCAGCATTTT.

At least ten counts were recorded for this clonotype. This CDR3 reads CASSLKAGLDGYTF. CDR3 in DNA: TGTGCCAGCAGCTTAAAGGCTGGACTGGATGGCTACACCTTC. V is TRBV7-8 and J is TRBJ1-2; D is unclear. There are 14 residues in the CDR3. Germline values: CDR1 SGHVS, CDR2 FQNEAQ. The germline V and J ends were trimmed by 2 bases and 6 bases, with 13 bases remaining between them.

Details on this clonotype: This could be a read error, since a much larger clone is one nucleotide away. This chain links TRBV5-6 with TRBJ1-5; D is perhaps TRBD1 (5 bases). The germline V gene encodes CDR1 SGHDT and CDR2 YYEEEE. CDR3 size: 15 residues. Here the CDR3 DNA reads TGTGCCGGCAGCTTGGGGGTGGTCAGCAATCAGCCCCAGCATTTT. This gives the protein CAGSLGVVSNQPQHF.

This clonotype was counted many times. The J gene is TRBJ2-1, the V gene TRBV28; no definite D call. CDR1 and CDR2 (germline): MDHEN, SYDVKM. This CDR3 has 12 amino acids. V lost 6 bases and J 8 bases, leaving 11 bases between the germline ends. This CDR3 is CASRAPGHEQFF. The CDR3 DNA follows: TGTGCCAGCAGAGCGCCAGGCCATGAGCAGTTCTTC.

This clonotype was seen many times. The chain has TRBV29-1 and TRBJ2-2; the D is unclear. Germline V gene data show CDR1 as SQVTM and CDR2 as ANQGSEA. This CDR3 region has 14 residues. V was clipped by 6 bases and J by 1 base, with 12 bases between them. The CDR3 sequence is CSVWLRGNTGELFF. The CDR3, as DNA: TGCAGCGTCTGGCTCCGCGGGAACACCGGGGAGCTGTTTTTT.

This clonotype was counted many times. The V gene is TRBV5-6, the J gene TRBJ1-1; D remains ambiguous. Germline CDR1 and CDR2: SGHDT and YYEEEE. CDR3 length: 14 amino acids. Trimming pared 0 bases from V and 1 base from J, leaving 7 bases between. The CDR3 coding sequence is TGTGCCAGCAGCTTGGGGACGGGGAACACTGAAGCTTTCTTT. This gives the protein CASSLGTGNTEAFF.

This clonotype was seen many times. This chain connects TRBV7-6 to TRBJ2-4; 9 nucleotides agree with TRBD2. This CDR3 has 15 amino acids. Germline V gene lookup returns CDR1 SGHVS and CDR2 FNYEAQ. Trimming removed 10 bases from V and 3 bases from J; junction bases left unmatched: 10. CDR3 nucleotide sequence: TGTGCCACCTTCCTAGCGGGGCGTTACAAAAACATTCAGTACTTC. Protein sequence: CATFLAGRYKNIQYF.

As to this clonotype: This may be a read error, as it is one base from a much larger clone. The rearrangement uses TRBV28 and TRBJ2-7; 10 bases fit TRBD2. With V trimmed by 6 bases and J by 3 bases, 8 bases remained unmatched. CDR1 is MDHEN and CDR2 is SYDVKM in the germline V gene. CDR3 length: 15 amino acids. The CDR3 reads CASSPDASGSYEQYF. CDR3 nucleotide sequence: TGTGCCAGCAGCCCTGATGCTAGCGGGAGCTACGAGCAGTACTTC. Full variable domain (outside the CDR3, taken from reference TRBV28 and TRBJ2-7): DVKVTQSSRYLVKRTGEKVFLECVQDMDHENMFWYRQDPGLGLRLIYFSYDVKMKEKGDIPEGYSVSREKKERFSLILESASTNQTSMYLCASSPDASGSYEQYFGPGTRLTVT.

V gene TRBV14 combines with J gene TRBJ1-1; no reliable D call. Between the trimmed V and J ends, which lost 3 bases and 3 bases, there was a span of 20 bases. In germline, CDR1 is SGHDN, CDR2 FVKESK. This CDR3 is 17 amino acids long. This CDR3 reads CASSHTLRRERDTEAFF. CDR3 nucleotides: TGTGCCAGCAGCCATACCCTTCGGCGGGAGAGGGACACTGAAGCTTTCTTT.

This chain joins TRBV6-2 or TRBV6-3 and TRBJ2-2, with TRBD2 identical over 14 bases. From germline, CDR1 is MNHEY and CDR2 SVGEGT. The CDR3 contains 15 residues. J lost 6 bases, V lost 6 bases, and 3 bases had no gene match. The CDR3 DNA follows: TGTGCCAGCAGGGGACTAGCGGGAGTGTCCGGGGAGCTGTTTTTT. Protein: CASRGLAGVSGELFF.

This clonotype has a handful of counts. Being one base from a much bigger clone, this may be a read error. V usage is TRBV29-1 and J usage is TRBJ2-2; TRBD2 is a possible D gene (6 bases). The CDR3 totals 13 residues. Germline CDR1 reads SQVTM; CDR2 reads ANQGSEA. Trimming removed 8 bases at V and 1 base at J, with 11 bases between. As DNA, the CDR3 is TGCAGCCACGTAGCGGAGAACACCGGGGAGCTGTTTTTT. It yields the protein CSHVAENTGELFF.

CDR3 amino acids: CASTRTGGPQETQYF. As DNA, the CDR3 is TGTGCCAGCACCAGGACAGGGGGCCCTCAAGAGACCCAGTACTTC. The chain combines TRBV25-1 with TRBJ2-5; 11 nucleotides line up with TRBD1. The CDR3 spans 15 residues. Germline V gene lookup returns CDR1 MGHDK and CDR2 SYGVNS. V lost 7 bases and J lost 2; bases outside the gene matches: 6.

This chain uses TRBV7-8 with TRBJ1-4; no firm D call. The CDR3 runs to 13 residues. Trimming took 1 base from V and 8 from J, leaving 8 bases between them. Germline CDR1 is SGHVS and CDR2 is FQNEAQ. The CDR3 DNA reads TGTGCCAGCAGCTTAGTTAATATGGAAAAACTGTTTTTT. It yields the protein CASSLVNMEKLFF. Complete variable domain (other parts from reference TRBV7-8 and TRBJ1-4): GAGVSQSPRYKVAKRGQDVALRCDPISGHVSLFWYQQALGQGPEFLTYFQNEAQLDKSGLPSDRFFAERPEGSVSTLKIQRTQQEDSAVYLCASSLVNMEKLFFGSGTQLSVL.

The chain combines TRBV19 with TRBJ2-3, with 7 nucleotides matching TRBD2. Germline assignment: CDR1 LNHDA and CDR2 SQIVND (reference sequence). With 5 bases clipped from V and 8 bases from J, the junction kept 10 bases outside the gene matches. The CDR3 contains 14 residues. The CDR3 bases are TGTGCCAGTAGTCGGGAGGTTCGTGGAGGTACGCAGTATTTT. This codes for CASSREVRGGTQYF.

Details on this clonotype: A single base separates this from a much larger clone, so it may be a read error. V gene TRBV2 combines with J gene TRBJ1-2, with D uncertain. This CDR3 comprises 14 residues. The V end was cut by 3 bases, the J end by 5 bases, with 13 bases between. Germline values: CDR1 SNHLY, CDR2 FYNNEI. The CDR3 region is CASSDEVLRYGYTF. CDR3 DNA sequence: TGTGCCAGCAGTGACGAAGTCCTCCGTTATGGCTACACCTTC.

There are a few counts of this clonotype. The CDR3 sequence is CASSMTRADTQYF. In nucleotides, the CDR3 is TGTGCCAGCAGCATGACTAGAGCAGATACGCAGTATTTT. V usage is TRBV5-6 and J usage is TRBJ2-3; D might be TRBD2 (6 bases). This CDR3 spans 13 amino acids. Germline V gives CDR1 SGHDT, CDR2 YYEEEE. With 4 bases removed from V and 4 bases from J, the gap between germline ends came to 10 bases.

This clonotype was recorded at least ten times. This chain joins TRBV5-4 and TRBJ2-3; 10 bases are shared with TRBD1. The CDR3 runs to 14 residues. The junction had 4 bases not matched to a gene; V was cut back by 0 bases and J by 9 bases. Per germline, CDR1 SGHNT and CDR2 YYREEE (reference sequence). CDR3 sequence (DNA): TGTGCCAGCAGCTTGGGACAGGGGGCCGTGACGCAGTATTTT. Amino acid sequence: CASSLGQGAVTQYF.

A note on this clonotype: A much larger clone is a single base away; this may be a read error. This sequence joins TRBV7-3 and TRBJ1-5; D is unresolved. The CDR3 runs to 10 residues. CDR1 is SGHTA, CDR2 FQGTGA, per germline. DNA of the CDR3: TGTGCCGGCAGCCCTCCTCCCCAGCAATTT. Translation: CAGSPPPQQF.